This T cell receptor (beta chain) was captured by sequencing in a study of blood T cell repertoires in COVID-19. Across the whole study: There were acute and convalescent COVID-19 samples, and they came from the United States, Italy and Spain. From T cells, B-cell-depleted T cells, or PBMCs came the material, which was cDNA or gDNA.

The ends lost 0 bases at V and 5 bases at J; junction bases unmatched: 9. In germline, CDR1 is SGHDN, CDR2 FVKESK. There are 18 residues in the CDR3. In the source study's methods: How many nucleated cells were present was estimated from reference gene primer amplification. Clones were read by immunoSEQ multiplex PCR, and TCRdb kept only the in-frame ones, dropping some. Clonal size and the V and J genes are those of that table, whereas D and trimming came from the DNA. Of 150,000 to 200,000 clones in the sample, 80% to 90% were seen once. Sequenced sample: peripheral blood. This clonotype originated in a man aged 55 to 69 with acute or convalescent COVID-19. V gene TRBV14 combines with J gene TRBJ1-6, with TRBD1 identical over 8 bases. Written as DNA, the CDR3 is TGTGCCAGCAGCCAAGATCCGTCTTGGGGACAGGATAATTCACCCCTCCACTTT. Amino acid sequence: CASSQDPSWGQDNSPLHF.